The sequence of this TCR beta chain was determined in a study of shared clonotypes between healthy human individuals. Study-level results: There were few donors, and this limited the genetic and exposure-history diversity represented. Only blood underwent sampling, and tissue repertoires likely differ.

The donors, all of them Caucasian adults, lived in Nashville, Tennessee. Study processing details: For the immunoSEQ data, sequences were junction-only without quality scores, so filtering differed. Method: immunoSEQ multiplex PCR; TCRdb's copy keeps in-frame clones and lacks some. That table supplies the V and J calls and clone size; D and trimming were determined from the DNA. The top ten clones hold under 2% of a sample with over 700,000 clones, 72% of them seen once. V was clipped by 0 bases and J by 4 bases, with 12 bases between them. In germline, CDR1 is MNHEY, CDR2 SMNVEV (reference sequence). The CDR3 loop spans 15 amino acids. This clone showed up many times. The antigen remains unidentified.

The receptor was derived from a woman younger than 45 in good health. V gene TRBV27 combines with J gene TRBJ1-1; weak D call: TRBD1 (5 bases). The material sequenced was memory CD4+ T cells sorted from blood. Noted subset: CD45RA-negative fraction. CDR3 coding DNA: TGTGCCAGCAGTTTATCCGGCAGGGAGGCCACTGAAGCTTTCTTT. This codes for CASSLSGREATEAFF.